The 23 T cell receptor beta chains listed next were all sequenced from one sample in a study of blood T cell repertoires in COVID-19. Measured with immunoSEQ multiplex PCR; TCRdb has only the in-frame clones, and not every one. Among around 190,000 clones, around 86% were seen once, and the ten largest hold 5.6%. Specimen: PBMCs or T cells enriched from blood (not recorded which). These receptors all come from a man between 40 and 49 years old with acute COVID-19.

The rearrangement joins TRBV21-1 to TRBJ1-3; the DNA was not compared with TRBD1, the D call given in the table. TRBV21-1 is termed a pseudogene. The CDR3 extends over 13 amino acids. The CDR3 is CASPDRGKFGIYF. The CDR3 DNA follows: TGTGCCAGCCCGGACAGGGGGAAGTTTGGCATATATTTT.

The chain couples TRBV5-4 to TRBJ2-7; tentative D call: TRBD2 (5 bases). This CDR3 has 15 residues. CDR1 is SGHNT and CDR2 is YYREEE in the germline V gene (reference sequence). Trimming shortened V by 4 bases and J by 4 bases, and 18 bases separated the two germline ends. This CDR3 is CASSISLALGYEQYF. The CDR3 DNA reads TGTGCCAGCAGCATCTCATTAGCGCTAGGGTACGAGCAGTACTTC. Together with reference TRBV5-4 and TRBJ2-7, the CDR3 gives the full variable domain: ETGVTQSPTHLIKTRGQQVTLRCSSQSGHNTVSWYQQALGQGPQFIFQYYREEENGRGNFPPRFSGLQFPNYSSELNVNALELDDSALYLCASSISLALGYEQYFGPGTRLTVT.

The chain employs TRBV25-1 and TRBJ2-7, with D possibly TRBD1 on 6 matching bases. The CDR3 has 14 amino acids. The germline CDR1 and CDR2 sequences are MGHDK and SYGVNS. Deletions cut 7 bases from V and 6 bases from J, with 19 bases between. DNA of the CDR3: TGTGCCAGCAACAAGACAGGACCAACCGGCGAGCAGTACTTC. Translation: CASNKTGPTGEQYF.

The chain recombines TRBV6-5 with TRBJ1-1; 10 bases align to TRBD1. In germline, CDR1 is MNHEY, CDR2 SVGAGI. The CDR3 is made up of 15 amino acids. J lost 1 base, V lost 6 bases, and 5 bases had no gene match. Here the CDR3 reads CASSRDRGTNTEAFF. The CDR3 DNA is TGTGCCAGCAGCCGGGACAGGGGCACGAACACTGAAGCTTTCTTT.

The chain couples TRBV9 to TRBJ1-4; 7 positions agree with TRBD1. V lost 0 bases to trimming and J lost 6 bases; unmatched junction nucleotides: 2. CDR3 size: 14 residues. Germline loops: CDR1 SGDLS, CDR2 YYNGEE. DNA of the CDR3: TGTGCCAGCAGCGTAGCCCAGGGGGATGAAAAACTGTTTTTT. It codes for CASSVAQGDEKLFF.

The chain joins TRBV4-1 to TRBJ1-6, with TRBD1 matching 8 bases. The CDR3 covers 17 residues. The germline V gene encodes CDR1 MGHRA and CDR2 YSYEKL. V shed 2 bases, J shed 9 bases, and the junction held 12 bases outside the gene matches. CDR3 DNA: TGCGCCAGCAGCCAAAGTGGAGGGACAGGCGGGGGTTCACCCCTCCACTTT. Amino acid sequence: CASSQSGGTGGGSPLHF.

The J gene is TRBJ2-5, the V gene TRBV27; D remains unclear. Trimming removed 0 bases from V and 1 base from J, with 12 bases in between. Germline CDR1 and CDR2: MNHEY and SMNVEV (reference sequence). CDR3 size: 16 residues. CDR3 in amino acids: CASSLSSLRIQETQYF. CDR3 in DNA: TGTGCCAGCAGTTTATCGTCCTTGCGGATCCAAGAGACCCAGTACTTC.

V is TRBV20-1 and J is TRBJ2-6, with 11 positions matching TRBD1. CDR3 length: 16 residues. V gave up 3 bases and J gave up 2 bases; unmatched junction bases: 3. CDR1 is DFQATT, CDR2 SNEGSKA, per germline (reference sequence). The CDR3 DNA sequence: TGCAGTGCTAGTCGGGACAGGGGGACTGGGGCCAACGTCCTGACTTTC. This gives the protein CSASRDRGTGANVLTF.

This clone showed up just once. This rearrangement joins TRBV29-1 to TRBJ2-3; D call uncertain. Trimming stripped 2 bases from V and 0 bases from J, with 12 bases between. The CDR3 extends over 15 amino acids. Germline CDR1 SQVTM, CDR2 ANQGSEA. The CDR3 nucleotides read TGCAGCGTTGAAAGGTGGGCAGCTAGCACAGATACGCAGTATTTT. Amino acid sequence: CSVERWAASTDTQYF.

J is TRBJ2-7 and V is TRBV15; TRBD2 agrees at 13 bases. Germline values: CDR1 LNHNV, CDR2 YYDKDF (reference sequence). The CDR3 is made up of 16 amino acids. Losses at the gene ends were 1 base for V and 5 bases for J; bases not matched to a gene: 5. CDR3 bases: TGTGCCACCAGCAGAGGGACTAGCGGGAGCCTCAACGAGCAGTACTTC. Translation: CATSRGTSGSLNEQYF. The whole variable domain, filled in from reference TRBV15 and TRBJ2-7, reads DAMVIQNPRYQVTQFGKPVTLSCSQTLNHNVMYWYQQKSSQAPKLLFHYYDKDFNNEADTPDNFQSRRPNTSFCFLDIRSPGLGDTAMYLCATSRGTSGSLNEQYFGPGTRLTVT.

This rearrangement joins TRBV6-4 to TRBJ2-3; D may be TRBD1 (6 bases). This CDR3 region has 14 residues. V lost 0 bases and J lost 6, with 10 bases in between. Germline CDR1 is MRHNA and CDR2 is SNTAGT. DNA for the CDR3: TGTGCCAGCAGTGACTCGGACAGACCCGATACGCAGTATTTT. Residues: CASSDSDRPDTQYF.

This chain links TRBV5-1 with TRBJ2-1, with 7 bases fitting TRBD2. The CDR3 is made up of 16 amino acids. Germline trimming cut 0 bases from V and 9 bases from J; bases unmatched to any gene: 12. Germline V gives CDR1 SGHRS, CDR2 YFSETQ. The CDR3 reads CASSLVGSGLFSEQFF. CDR3 sequence (DNA): TGCGCCAGCAGCTTGGTAGGTAGCGGGCTTTTCAGTGAGCAGTTCTTC.

The chain has TRBV20-1 and TRBJ2-5; 7 bases map to TRBD1. Germline loops: CDR1 DFQATT, CDR2 SNEGSKA (reference sequence). This CDR3 is 11 amino acids long. Trimming removed 5 bases from V and 4 bases from J; junction bases left unmatched: 1. In nucleotides, the CDR3 is TGCAGTGCTGACAGGGTAGAGACCCAGTACTTC. Its translation is CSADRVETQYF.

Written as DNA, the CDR3 is TGTGCCAGCAGTTCTACGAGGGACAGCCCTTTTCCTCTCCTCCACTTT. Translating it yields CASSSTRDSPFPLLHF. The rearrangement joins TRBV7-9 to TRBJ1-6; TRBD1 matches 7 bases. Germline V CDR1 and CDR2: SEHNR, FQNEAQ (reference sequence). V shed 6 bases and J 15 bases; nucleotides not matched to a gene: 20. This CDR3 has 16 residues.

The chain combines TRBV4-1 with TRBJ1-5, with 8 bases that match TRBD1. The germline CDR1 and CDR2 sequences are MGHRA and YSYEKL. The ends lost 4 bases at V and 5 bases at J; junction bases unmatched: 1. CDR3 size: 13 residues. This CDR3 is CASSLDRDQPQHF. CDR3 DNA sequence: TGCGCCAGCAGCCTGGACAGGGATCAGCCCCAGCATTTT.

The chain is built from TRBV19 and TRBJ1-5; D may be TRBD1 (6 bases). Germline CDR1 reads LNHDA; CDR2 reads SQIVND (reference sequence). This CDR3 is built from 16 residues. Trimming pared 6 bases from V and 5 bases from J, leaving 20 bases between. CDR3 nucleotides: TGTGCCAGTAGGCACACCGCCGGGACACCACATCAGCCCCAGCATTTT. Amino acid sequence: CASRHTAGTPHQPQHF.

The chain links TRBV7-8 to TRBJ1-6, with 8 bases lining up with TRBD1. CDR1 SGHVS and CDR2 FQNEAQ come from the germline V gene. Unmatched junction bases numbered 7, after V lost 3 bases and J lost 9 bases. The CDR3 spans 15 residues. CDR3 sequence: CASSLGQASSSPLHF. The CDR3, as DNA: TGTGCCAGCAGCTTGGGACAGGCTAGTAGTTCACCCCTCCACTTT. Together with reference TRBV7-8 and TRBJ1-6, the CDR3 gives the full variable domain: GAGVSQSPRYKVAKRGQDVALRCDPISGHVSLFWYQQALGQGPEFLTYFQNEAQLDKSGLPSDRFFAERPEGSVSTLKIQRTQQEDSAVYLCASSLGQASSSPLHFGNGTRLTVT.

CDR3 region: CASRTPLSGNTIYF. Written as DNA, the CDR3 is TGTGCCAGCAGGACTCCCCTCTCTGGAAACACCATATATTTT. The V and J genes are TRBV5-7 and TRBJ1-3, with D uncertain. TRBV5-7 is filed as an ORF, its function uncertain. CDR3 length: 14 amino acids. Deletions cut 5 bases from V and 0 bases from J, with 9 bases between.

The chain recombines TRBV30 with TRBJ1-4; 9 bases match TRBD1. The CDR3 sequence is 15 residues long. CDR1 and CDR2 from the germline V gene are GTSNPN and SVGIG (reference sequence). J gave up 5 bases and V 2 bases, and 6 bases lay outside the gene matches. The CDR3 loop reads CAWSILGTGNEKLFF. The CDR3 DNA sequence: TGTGCCTGGAGTATCTTAGGGACAGGGAATGAAAAACTGTTTTTT. Together with reference TRBV30 and TRBJ1-4, the CDR3 gives the full variable domain: SQTIHQWPATLVQPVGSPLSLECTVEGTSNPNLYWYRQAAGRGLQLLFYSVGIGQISSEVPQNLSASRPQDRQFILSSKKLLLSDSGFYLCAWSILGTGNEKLFFGSGTQLSVL.

The chain couples TRBV7-2 to TRBJ2-7; 8 bases align to TRBD1. This CDR3 has 15 residues. The germline gives CDR1 SGHTA, CDR2 FQGNSA. Trimming at V came to 5 bases and at J to 3 bases, leaving 9 bases not matched to a gene. CDR3 region: CASSVAGQVLYEQYF. The CDR3 DNA is TGTGCCAGCAGCGTCGCGGGACAGGTTCTCTACGAGCAGTACTTC.

This clone was seen once. This chain uses TRBV5-4 with TRBJ2-1; tentative D call: TRBD2 (6 bases). Germline CDR1 is SGHNT and CDR2 is YYREEE (reference sequence). The ends were cut back, 5 bases at V and 8 bases at J, with 26 bases in the middle. CDR3 length equals 17 residues. This CDR3 reads CASSSNRPGLGGDEQFF. The CDR3 DNA is TGTGCCAGCAGTTCCAACCGGCCGGGACTGGGTGGGGATGAGCAGTTCTTC.

This chain uses TRBV30 with TRBJ2-6; 8 bases are shared with TRBD1. Germline-derived CDR1 and CDR2 are GTSNPN and SVGIG (reference sequence). This CDR3 has 15 residues. Trimming cost V 8 bases and J 0 bases; bases outside gene matches: 6. The CDR3 spells CARGQVNSGANVLTF. Here the CDR3 DNA reads TGTGCCCGGGGACAGGTAAACTCTGGGGCCAACGTCCTGACTTTC.

Note on this clone: The same CDR3 arises from other DNA sequences in this sample as well. V gene TRBV3-1 (or the pseudogene TRBV3-2) combines with J gene TRBJ2-7; D call uncertain. This CDR3 has 12 amino acids. Germline V lookup: CDR1 LGHDT, CDR2 YNNKEL (reference sequence). Trimming took off 3 bases at V and 2 bases at J, with 5 bases between the two ends. CDR3 DNA sequence: TGTGCCAGCAGCCACCTAGCCTACGAGCAGTACTTC. Its translation: CASSHLAYEQYF.